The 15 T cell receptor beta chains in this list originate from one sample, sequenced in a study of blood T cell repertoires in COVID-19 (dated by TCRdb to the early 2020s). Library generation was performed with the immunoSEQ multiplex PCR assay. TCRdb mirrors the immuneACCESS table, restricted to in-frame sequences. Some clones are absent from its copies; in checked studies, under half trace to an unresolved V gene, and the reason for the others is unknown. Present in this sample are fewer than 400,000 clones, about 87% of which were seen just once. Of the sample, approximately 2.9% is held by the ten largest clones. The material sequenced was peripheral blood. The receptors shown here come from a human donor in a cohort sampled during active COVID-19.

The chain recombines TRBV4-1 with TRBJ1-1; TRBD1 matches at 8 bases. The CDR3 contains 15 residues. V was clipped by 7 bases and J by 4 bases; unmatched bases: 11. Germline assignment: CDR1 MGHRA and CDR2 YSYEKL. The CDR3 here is CASIPGTGPTTEAFF. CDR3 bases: TGCGCCAGCATACCCGGGACAGGTCCTACCACTGAAGCTTTCTTT.

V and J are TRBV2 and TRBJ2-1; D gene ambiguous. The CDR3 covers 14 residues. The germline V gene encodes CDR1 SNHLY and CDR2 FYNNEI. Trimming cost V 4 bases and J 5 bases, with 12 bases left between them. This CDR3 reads CASSAKSANNEQFF. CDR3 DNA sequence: TGTGCCAGCAGTGCTAAAAGCGCGAACAATGAGCAGTTCTTC.

The CDR3 DNA reads TGTGCCAGCTCACCAGGGGGCGACCCCTCCTACGAGCAGTACTTC. Translated: CASSPGGDPSYEQYF. The chain couples TRBV18 to TRBJ2-7, with D maybe TRBD1 (6 bases). This CDR3 has 15 amino acids. The germline V and J ends were trimmed by 2 bases and 0 bases, with 11 bases remaining between them. CDR1 and CDR2 (germline): KGHSH, LQKENI.

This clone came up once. The CDR3 DNA reads TGTGCCAGCAGCGCCCAACCCGCTAGGGGCACCGGGGAGCTGTTTTTT. Its translation is CASSAQPARGTGELFF. This chain connects TRBV7-2 to TRBJ2-2, with D perhaps matching TRBD1 (5 bases). Trimming pared 5 bases from V and 4 bases from J, leaving 17 bases between. In germline, CDR1 is SGHTA, CDR2 FQGNSA. CDR3 length equals 16 residues.

The CDR3 DNA reads as TGTGCCAGCAGTTTAAGGGGGACATGGTCCTACGAGCAGTACTTC. Translating it yields CASSLRGTWSYEQYF. This chain uses TRBV27 with TRBJ2-7, with a possible D match to TRBD1 (6 bases). The germline V gene has CDR1 MNHEY and CDR2 SMNVEV (reference sequence). Between the trimmed V and J ends, which lost 2 bases and 1 base, there was a span of 12 bases. The CDR3 has 15 residues.

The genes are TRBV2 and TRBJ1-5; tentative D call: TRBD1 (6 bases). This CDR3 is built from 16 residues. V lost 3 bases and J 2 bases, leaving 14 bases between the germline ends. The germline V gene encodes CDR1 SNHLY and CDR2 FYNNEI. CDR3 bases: TGTGCCAGCAGTGATTTGGGGGCGTTCGGCAATCAGCCCCAGCATTTT. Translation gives CASSDLGAFGNQPQHF.

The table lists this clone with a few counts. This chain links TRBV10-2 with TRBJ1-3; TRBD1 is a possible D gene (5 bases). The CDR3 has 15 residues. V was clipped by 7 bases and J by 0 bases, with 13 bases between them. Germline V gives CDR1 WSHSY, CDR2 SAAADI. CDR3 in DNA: TGCGCCAGCACCCCGGGACTCAACTCTGGAAACACCATATATTTT. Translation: CASTPGLNSGNTIYF.

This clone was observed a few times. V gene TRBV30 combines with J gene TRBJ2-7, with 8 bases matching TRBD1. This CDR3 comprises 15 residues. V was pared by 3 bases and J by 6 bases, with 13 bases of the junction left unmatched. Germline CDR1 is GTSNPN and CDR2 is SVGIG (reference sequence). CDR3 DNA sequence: TGTGCCTGGAGCCCCAGGGACAGGACAGTACGCGAGCAGTACTTC. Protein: CAWSPRDRTVREQYF. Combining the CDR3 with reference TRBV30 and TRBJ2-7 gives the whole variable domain SQTIHQWPATLVQPVGSPLSLECTVEGTSNPNLYWYRQAAGRGLQLLFYSVGIGQISSEVPQNLSASRPQDRQFILSSKKLLLSDSGFYLCAWSPRDRTVREQYFGPGTRLTVT.

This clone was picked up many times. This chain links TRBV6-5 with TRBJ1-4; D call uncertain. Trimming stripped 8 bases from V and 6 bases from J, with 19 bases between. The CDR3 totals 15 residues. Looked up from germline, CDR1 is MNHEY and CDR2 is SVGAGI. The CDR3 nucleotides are TGTGCCAGCTCTCCATTTACCAATAGCCATGAAAAACTGTTTTTT. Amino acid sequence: CASSPFTNSHEKLFF.

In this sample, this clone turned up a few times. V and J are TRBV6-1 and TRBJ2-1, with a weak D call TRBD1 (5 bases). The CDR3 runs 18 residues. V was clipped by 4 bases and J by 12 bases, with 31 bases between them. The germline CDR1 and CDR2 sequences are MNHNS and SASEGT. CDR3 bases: TGTGCCAGCAGTGGCCCCAAGGGGTATGGGATCAACAATGAGCGGCAGTTCTTC. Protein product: CASSGPKGYGINNERQFF.

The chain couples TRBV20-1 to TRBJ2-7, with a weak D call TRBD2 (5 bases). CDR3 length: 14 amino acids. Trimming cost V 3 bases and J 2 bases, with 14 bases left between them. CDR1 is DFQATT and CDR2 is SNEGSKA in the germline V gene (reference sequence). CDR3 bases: TGCAGTGCTAGTGCTCCCGGGAAACCCTACGAGCAGTACTTC. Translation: CSASAPGKPYEQYF.

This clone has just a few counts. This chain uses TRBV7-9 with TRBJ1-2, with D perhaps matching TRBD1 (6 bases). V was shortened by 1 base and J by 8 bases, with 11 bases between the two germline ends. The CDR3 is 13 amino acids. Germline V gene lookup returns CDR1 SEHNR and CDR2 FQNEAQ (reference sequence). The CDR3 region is CASSLEAGAGYTF. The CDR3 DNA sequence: TGTGCCAGCAGCTTAGAGGCAGGGGCCGGCTACACCTTC.

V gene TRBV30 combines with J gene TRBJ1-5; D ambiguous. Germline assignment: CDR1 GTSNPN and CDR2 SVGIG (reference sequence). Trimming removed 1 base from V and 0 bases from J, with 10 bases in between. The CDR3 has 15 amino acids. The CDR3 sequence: CAWSAGFYSNQPQHF. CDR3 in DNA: TGTGCCTGGAGTGCGGGGTTTTATAGCAATCAGCCCCAGCATTTT.

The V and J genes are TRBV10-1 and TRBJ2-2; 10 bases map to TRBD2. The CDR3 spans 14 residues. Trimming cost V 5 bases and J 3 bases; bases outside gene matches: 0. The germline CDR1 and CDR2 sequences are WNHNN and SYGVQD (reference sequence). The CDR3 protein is CASSLAGDTGELFF. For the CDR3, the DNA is TGCGCCAGCAGTCTAGCGGGAGACACCGGGGAGCTGTTTTTT.

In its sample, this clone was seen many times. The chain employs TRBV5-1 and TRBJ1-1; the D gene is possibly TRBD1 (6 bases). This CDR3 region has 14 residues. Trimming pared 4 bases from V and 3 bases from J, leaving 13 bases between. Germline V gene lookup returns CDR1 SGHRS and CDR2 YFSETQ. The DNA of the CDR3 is TGCGCCAGCAGCACCCTCGGGGGGCACACTGAAGCTTTCTTT. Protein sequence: CASSTLGGHTEAFF.